The 5 T cell receptor beta chains presented below share a single source sample, sequenced in a study of blood T cells in healthy people across ages. A J-beta primer mix and a sample-barcoded 5' primer were used in a second PCR of about 7 to 12 cycles. MiXCR was run by TCRdb on the 5' RACE reads, yielding one entry per CDR3 protein. The data contain 1.2 million to 1.5 million distinct CDR3 sequences, 42% of them seen just once; the ten biggest clones take up 7% to 9.5%. Sequenced material: blood. The receptors were sampled from a woman aged 18 to 35 in good health.

The chain combines TRBV5-6 with TRBJ2-7, with TRBD2 matching over 8 bases. Germline assignment: CDR1 SGHDT and CDR2 YYEEEE. Germline trimming cut 6 bases from V and 3 bases from J; bases unmatched to any gene: 5. CDR3 length: 13 amino acids. This chain's CDR3 is CASILREGYEQYF. CDR3 in DNA: TGTGCCAGCATCCTCCGGGAGGGCTACGAGCAGTACTTC.

This clonotype was seen a handful of times. The chain recombines TRBV9 with TRBJ2-4; D ambiguous. The J call could be wrong; TRBJ2-5 is a better fit for the DNA end. Germline CDR1 and CDR2: SGDLS and YYNGEE. The CDR3 has 14 residues. CDR3 protein: CASSVGQAAETQYF. The CDR3 coding sequence is TGTGCCAGCAGCGTAGGGCAGGCAGCGGAGACCCAGTACTTC.

There are a few counts of this clonotype. The CDR3 sequence: CATSRETALATNEKLFF. In DNA, the CDR3 is TGTGCCACCAGCAGAGAGACAGCCTTGGCAACTAATGAAAAACTGTTTTTT. This sequence joins TRBV15 and TRBJ1-4, with a tentative D call TRBD1 (5 bases). Germline loops: CDR1 LNHNV, CDR2 YYDKDF (reference sequence). V shed 0 bases and J shed 0 bases, with 11 bases lying between them. This CDR3 contains 17 residues.

V usage is TRBV25-1 and J usage is TRBJ1-1; D might be TRBD1 (5 bases). The CDR3 totals 15 residues. Trimming removed 1 base from V and 5 bases from J, with 14 bases in between. The germline CDR1 and CDR2 sequences are MGHDK and SYGVNS. The CDR3: CASSESGALRTEAFF. The CDR3 DNA reads as TGTGCCAGCAGTGAATCCGGGGCATTGAGGACTGAAGCTTTCTTT.

The V and J genes are TRBV2 and TRBJ2-1; 7 bases are a match to TRBD1. The trim removed 8 bases at V and 9 bases at J, leaving 10 bases unmatched. The germline V gene encodes CDR1 SNHLY and CDR2 FYNNEI. The CDR3 length is 13 residues. The CDR3 DNA reads TGTGCCAGCCCCAAGGACAGGTGGGGTGAGCAGTTCTTC. Encoded protein: CASPKDRWGEQFF.